This T cell receptor (beta chain) was profiled in a study of T cells in Graves' hyperthyroidism and ophthalmopathy (dated by TCRdb to about 2019). For the wider study: Peripheral blood samples were taken at the time of initial diagnosis, prior to any treatment. A discovery cohort of about 96 patients, 43 with Graves' ophthalmopathy and fewer than 65 with stable Graves' hyperthyroidism, was used to find distinguishing TCR V-J signatures. Prospective prediction of ophthalmopathy was tested in an independent validation cohort of fewer than 20 hyperthyroidism patients and 17 patients who later progressed to ophthalmopathy. For training and testing, the 95 to 100 patients in the discovery cohort were randomly divided in a 7:3 ratio. In addition, the study compared T-cell repertoires in thyroid tissue and in blood from over 5 Graves' hyperthyroidism patients. After blood sampling, hyperthyroidism patients were treated with methimazole at a starting dose of 30 mg daily, and ophthalmopathy patients were treated with high-dose intravenous methylprednisolone. The paper reports TCR Vbeta CDR3 sequencing of 135 peripheral blood samples: approximately 41 ophthalmopathy, fewer than 80 hyperthyroidism and around 17 progressor patients. Beyond this particular receptor, the publication reports: In cross-validation, a model built on a 13 V-J signature told ophthalmopathy apart from stable hyperthyroidism with 85% to 90% sensitivity and around 83% specificity, and in testing the same model reached 80%/75%. No statistical method was used to set the sample size in advance, and investigators knew the group allocation. Most expanded thyroid clonotypes (frequency above 0.001) were also found in blood, which suggests that blood repertoires may mirror thyroid immune responses. In validation, the model predicted progression to ophthalmopathy with 65% to 71% sensitivity and 72% to 85% specificity, a median of 6.5 months before onset.

The hyperthyroidism patients were between 18 and 65 years old and newly diagnosed, with a disease duration of less than 2 months. Patients with uncontrolled infections, other autoimmune diseases, pregnancy or lactation were excluded. Diagnoses were established on the basis of clinical symptoms, serum thyroxine and TRAb, thyroid ultrasound, and orbital computed tomography. For progressor patients, blood was drawn at the first diagnosis of hyperthyroidism, before any ophthalmopathy symptoms had appeared. PBMCs were separated from approximately 10 ml of fresh peripheral blood using Ficoll-Paque density gradient centrifugation. Patients classed as progressors first received a Graves' hyperthyroidism diagnosis and then went on to develop ophthalmopathy during follow-up. Total RNA was extracted using Trizol reagent, and RNA quality was assessed on an Agilent 2100 Bioanalyzer. Only a few counts were recorded for this clonotype. Its antigen target is currently unknown. Per-base quality was not reported, and no clone a single base away is much larger than it.

As encoded in the germline V gene (reference sequence), CDR1 is LNHNV while CDR2 is YYDKDF. The CDR3 starts with the cysteine, ends with the phenylalanine, and has 15 residues. Of the read, only the CDR3 DNA is kept; its 45 bases are in frame from base 1. A distance of 16 bases separates the germline ends of V and J, which lose 7 bases and 2 bases respectively. TCR beta CDR3 regions were amplified from RNA transcripts. A first-round RT-PCR of the TCR CDR3 used the HTBI primer set with the Qiagen OneStep RT-PCR kit. The libraries were constructed in a second round of multiplex PCR and then size-selected and purified. Paired-end sequencing of the libraries was performed with 100 bp reads on an Illumina HiSeq2000. As for the original processing: SOAPnuke was used to process the raw data, removing reads that contained adapters or uncalled bases, had a mean Phred below 15, or lacked an exact match to the constant primer or identifier. COPE v1.2.5 was used to merge the high-quality paired reads, and each unique nucleotide sequence was defined as a clonotype. MiTCR v1.1 was used to align clonotypes to the IMGT TRBV, TRBD and TRBJ reference segments. The analysis was restricted to V-J combinations with a frequency above 0.0001, which together covered about 99% of the repertoires. The TCS score was defined as the ratio of F50 (clonal expansion) to E x V (chaos), calculated using BLOSUM62-based TCRdist between CDR3 peptides within each V-J. Welch's t-statistics and random forest reduced around 510 V-J features to under 15, which were used in a naive Bayes classifier (R e1071). Clones were called with MiXCR by TCRdb after fastp trimmed the public reads at Q25, and only in-frame beta chains were retained. Duplicate CDR3 protein sequences are folded into a single record with the most common DNA and genes. The V and J calls follow TCRdb's processing rather than the paper's. The sample profile shows approximately 270,000 distinct CDR3 sequences; about 15% of them were found once. Roughly 13% of the sample is in the top ten clones.

The chain was built from TRBV15 and TRBJ2-3, and possibly TRBD1, on 6 matching bases. Sequencing was carried out using blood. This TCR was recovered from a woman in her thirties or forties with Graves' hyperthyroidism that later progressed to Graves' ophthalmopathy. The CDR3 region has the sequence CATKKPGQNTDTQYF. The bases read TGTGCCACCAAGAAGCCGGGACAAAACACAGATACGCAGTATTTT.